The 21 T cell receptor beta chains below come from one sample, sequenced in a study of cytomegalovirus exposure and HLA in healthy donors. Amplification used 60 Vbeta primers and 13 Jbeta primers. Some clones are missing from TCRdb's copy, which holds only in-frame ones; the method was immunoSEQ multiplex PCR. Altogether about 170,000 clones are present, about four fifths being singletons, with the ten largest covering approximately 2.2%. Source material: PBMCs. These receptors all come from a woman aged 50 to 65 in good health and CMV-seronegative.

On this clone: The germline gene is not matched at one end of the junction; a read error may be the cause. J is TRBJ1-1 and V is TRBV7-9, with D unclear. The germline V gene encodes CDR1 SEHNR and CDR2 FQNEAQ (reference sequence). The CDR3 contains 12 residues. In nucleotides, the CDR3 is TGTTCCAGCAGCTTATCAGGATATGAAGCTTTCTTT. Amino acid sequence: CSSSLSGYEAFF.

The table lists this clone with a count of one. This rearrangement joins TRBV6-4 to TRBJ2-3, with TRBD1 matching 7 bases. Germline CDR1 and CDR2: MRHNA and SNTAGT. The CDR3 is made up of 16 amino acids. J lost 12 bases, V lost 0 bases, and 15 bases had no gene match. The CDR3 bases are TGTGCCAGCAGTGACTCAGTCGATAGGGGGCCCTTACCCCAGTATTTT. Residues: CASSDSVDRGPLPQYF.

This chain uses TRBV7-2 with TRBJ2-7; TRBD1 aligns across 8 bases. Trimming at V came to 11 bases and at J to 3 bases, leaving 9 bases not matched to a gene. The CDR3 is 13 residues long. CDR1 and CDR2 from the germline V gene are SGHTA and FQGNSA. Written as DNA, the CDR3 is TGTGCCGTCAAAGGACAGGGCGTCTACGAGCAGTACTTC. It yields the protein CAVKGQGVYEQYF.

The chain is built from TRBV20-1 and TRBJ2-5, with unresolved D. The better agreement between TRBJ2-7 and the DNA end casts doubt on the J call. Germline V gene data show CDR1 as DFQATT and CDR2 as SNEGSKA (reference sequence). This CDR3 is built from 11 residues. CDR3 sequence (DNA): TGCAGTGCTCCGTTCGGGTACGAGCAGTACTTC. This encodes CSAPFGYEQYF.

The chain is built from TRBV29-1 and TRBJ2-1, with 7 positions matching TRBD1. CDR1 is SQVTM and CDR2 is ANQGSEA in the germline V gene. The junction had 15 bases not matched to a gene; V was cut back by 7 bases and J by 9 bases. This CDR3 contains 14 residues. The CDR3 spells CSAPGQRTRGEQFF. The CDR3 nucleotides read TGCAGCGCTCCGGGACAGAGGACTCGTGGTGAGCAGTTCTTC.

The genes are TRBV11-3 and TRBJ2-2, with D maybe TRBD2 (6 bases). V was pared by 4 bases and J by 0 bases, with 12 bases between. The CDR3 runs to 16 residues. Germline V lookup: CDR1 SGHNT, CDR2 YENEEA. The CDR3 coding sequence is TGTGCCAGCAGCTCCTCCCGGGACTCGAACACCGGGGAGCTGTTTTTT. The encoded protein is CASSSSRDSNTGELFF. Looking up the rest from reference TRBV11-3 and TRBJ2-2 gives the full variable domain: EAGVVQSPRYKIIEKKQPVAFWCNPISGHNTLYWYLQNLGQGPELLIRYENEEAVDDSQLPKDRFSAERLKGVDSTLKIQPAELGDSAVYLCASSSSRDSNTGELFFGEGSRLTVL.

This clone was recorded only once. V usage is TRBV7-9 and J usage is TRBJ1-1; D might be TRBD1 (5 bases). Trimming took 1 base from V and 7 from J, leaving 10 bases between them. Germline-derived CDR1 and CDR2 are SEHNR and FQNEAQ (reference sequence). This CDR3 has 13 amino acids. The CDR3 reads CASSLVRTHEAFF. The CDR3 DNA reads as TGTGCCAGCAGCTTAGTAAGGACACATGAAGCTTTCTTT.

This clone appeared once. J is TRBJ2-2 and V is TRBV14, with a tentative D call TRBD1 (5 bases). Per the germline V gene, CDR1 is SGHDN and CDR2 is FVKESK. The CDR3 is made up of 16 amino acids. Between the trimmed V and J ends, which lost 0 bases and 2 bases, there was a span of 10 bases. CDR3 sequence (DNA): TGTGCCAGCAGCCAAGATATCGGACACAACACCGGGGAGCTGTTTTTT. Protein product: CASSQDIGHNTGELFF.

This rearrangement joins TRBV18 to TRBJ2-7; D might be TRBD2 (6 bases). Germline V gene sequence: CDR1 KGHSH, CDR2 LQKENI. The CDR3 length is 14 residues. V lost 3 bases and J lost 5, with 14 bases in between. CDR3 sequence (DNA): TGTGCCAGCTCACCGAATAGCGGAGTTGACGAGCAGTACTTC. It yields the protein CASSPNSGVDEQYF.

The chain has TRBV19 and TRBJ2-3; 10 nucleotides match TRBD2. Trimming at V came to 5 bases and at J to 1 base, leaving 6 bases not matched to a gene. Germline loops: CDR1 LNHDA, CDR2 SQIVND (reference sequence). The CDR3 totals 16 residues. The CDR3 region has the DNA TGTGCCAGTAGTGTGCAGCTAGCGGGGGGCACAGATACGCAGTATTTT. As protein: CASSVQLAGGTDTQYF.

About this clone itself: This specimen includes other DNA sequences encoding the same CDR3. V usage is TRBV11-3 and J usage is TRBJ2-3; 7 nucleotides line up with TRBD1. The CDR3 has 14 residues. The germline V gene has CDR1 SGHNT and CDR2 YENEEA. V lost 5 bases, J lost 0 bases, and 2 bases stayed unmatched. The chain's CDR3 is CASSRQGSTDTQYF. The DNA for the CDR3 is TGTGCCAGCAGCAGACAGGGAAGCACAGATACGCAGTATTTT.

The CDR3 reads CASSQGQGNEKLFF. CDR3 nucleotide sequence: TGTGCCAGCAGCCAGGGACAGGGTAATGAAAAACTGTTTTTT. The rearrangement links TRBV7-2 to TRBJ1-4, with 9 bases lining up with TRBD1. This CDR3 has 14 residues. CDR1 and CDR2 (germline): SGHTA, FQGNSA. The J segment lost 4 bases and the V segment lost 5 bases, leaving 2 bases of the junction unmatched.

The V gene is TRBV7-2, the J gene TRBJ2-3; no clear D gene. Trimming removed 2 bases at V and 0 bases at J, with 6 bases between. Germline V gene data show CDR1 as SGHTA and CDR2 as FQGNSA. CDR3 length: 14 residues. CDR3 nucleotides: TGTGCCAGCAGCTTACTTCCGAGCACAGATACGCAGTATTTT. It is translated as CASSLLPSTDTQYF.

The V call is TRBV28, the J call TRBJ1-5; 10 nucleotides agree with TRBD1. This CDR3 spans 15 amino acids. Germline V lookup: CDR1 MDHEN, CDR2 SYDVKM. Unmatched junction bases numbered 7, after V lost 7 bases and J lost 4 bases. The CDR3 bases are TGTGCCAGCACCCGGGACAGGGGAGTTAATCAGCCCCAGCATTTT. This codes for CASTRDRGVNQPQHF. Complete variable domain (other parts from reference TRBV28 and TRBJ1-5): DVKVTQSSRYLVKRTGEKVFLECVQDMDHENMFWYRQDPGLGLRLIYFSYDVKMKEKGDIPEGYSVSREKKERFSLILESASTNQTSMYLCASTRDRGVNQPQHFGDGTRLSIL.

The chain employs TRBV6-5 and TRBJ2-5; 9 nucleotides match TRBD2. The tail of the sequence fits TRBJ2-7 better, so the J call may be wrong. Germline V lookup: CDR1 MNHEY, CDR2 SVGAGI. The CDR3 length is 15 residues. The CDR3 sequence is CASSYGAGGYYEQYF. The CDR3 nucleotides are TGTGCCAGCAGTTACGGGGCGGGGGGGTACTACGAGCAGTACTTC.

This CDR3 reads CASSLRWAADTQYF. CDR3 nucleotide sequence: TGTGCCAGCAGTTTGAGATGGGCCGCAGATACGCAGTATTTT. V usage is TRBV2 and J usage is TRBJ2-3, with D unresolved. The germline V gene encodes CDR1 SNHLY and CDR2 FYNNEI. CDR3 length equals 14 residues. The V and J ends lost 5 bases and 4 bases respectively, with 13 bases between them.

The V and J genes are TRBV28 and TRBJ1-5; TRBD1 matches 7 bases. The CDR3 extends over 14 amino acids. V lost 5 bases, J lost 5 bases, and 6 bases stayed unmatched. The germline V gene has CDR1 MDHEN and CDR2 SYDVKM. This chain's CDR3 is CASSPGQTYQPQHF. The DNA for the CDR3 is TGTGCCAGCAGTCCGGGACAGACCTATCAGCCCCAGCATTTT. Supplemented by reference TRBV28 and TRBJ1-5, the full variable domain reads DVKVTQSSRYLVKRTGEKVFLECVQDMDHENMFWYRQDPGLGLRLIYFSYDVKMKEKGDIPEGYSVSREKKERFSLILESASTNQTSMYLCASSPGQTYQPQHFGDGTRLSIL.

The V and J genes are TRBV27 and TRBJ1-4; no firm D call. V lost 5 bases to trimming and J lost 5 bases, with 12 bases between them. In germline, CDR1 is MNHEY, CDR2 SMNVEV (reference sequence). This CDR3 has 14 residues. CDR3 coding DNA: TGTGCCAGCAGTCCCGAGAGCGCGAATGAAAAACTGTTTTTT. The encoded protein is CASSPESANEKLFF.

This chain links TRBV30 with TRBJ2-2; D might be TRBD1 (6 bases). V was clipped by 4 bases and J by 7 bases, with 10 bases between them. Germline assignment: CDR1 GTSNPN and CDR2 SVGIG (reference sequence). The CDR3 extends over 12 amino acids. The CDR3 here is CAWTGGNGELFF. CDR3 DNA: TGTGCCTGGACTGGGGGCAACGGGGAGCTGTTTTTT.

The chain combines TRBV6-1 with TRBJ2-3, with D perhaps matching TRBD1 (6 bases). The CDR3 is 15 amino acids. Germline V CDR1 and CDR2: MNHNS, SASEGT. Between the trimmed V and J ends, which lost 0 bases and 4 bases, there was a span of 11 bases. CDR3 sequence: CASSEAGTPPDTQYF. The CDR3 region has the DNA TGTGCCAGCAGTGAAGCTGGGACACCGCCAGATACGCAGTATTTT.

The sample holds one count of this clone. This rearrangement joins TRBV7-2 to TRBJ2-2; the match to TRBD2 covers 8 bases. V gave up 8 bases and J gave up 4 bases; unmatched junction bases: 9. This CDR3 is 15 amino acids long. Germline V lookup: CDR1 SGHTA, CDR2 FQGNSA. The DNA of the CDR3 is TGTGCCAGCCCCGCGGGGGGCGCGGGCACCGGGGAGCTGTTTTTT. The encoded protein is CASPAGGAGTGELFF.